A single sample is the source of the 22 T cell receptor beta chains below, sequenced in a study of T cell changes during pregnancy in multiple sclerosis. Method: immunoSEQ multiplex PCR; TCRdb's copy keeps in-frame clones and lacks some. This table holds about 89,000 clones, approximately 94% found once. Source: peripheral blood, taken in the third trimester of pregnancy. Every receptor here comes from a female donor with multiple sclerosis, enrolled in a pregnancy study.

This clone was seen only a few times. Other DNA sequences in this specimen translate into the identical CDR3. The J gene is TRBJ2-7, the V gene TRBV5-1, with 14 positions matching TRBD2. Trimming removed 4 bases from V and 6 bases from J; junction bases left unmatched: 6. This CDR3 region has 15 residues. Germline CDR1 is SGHRS and CDR2 is YFSETQ. Here the CDR3 reads CASSLGLAGVGEQYF. Written as DNA, the CDR3 is TGCGCCAGCAGCCTGGGACTAGCGGGAGTGGGCGAGCAGTACTTC.

The chain recombines TRBV7-9 with TRBJ2-5; TRBD1 aligns across 10 bases. From germline, CDR1 is SEHNR and CDR2 FQNEAQ (reference sequence). With 5 bases clipped from V and 1 base from J, the junction kept 4 bases outside the gene matches. This CDR3 spans 15 amino acids. The chain's CDR3 is CASSRDRGGQETQYF. Written as DNA, the CDR3 is TGTGCCAGCAGCCGGGACAGGGGTGGCCAAGAGACCCAGTACTTC.

The V and J genes are TRBV6-4 and TRBJ2-2; D ambiguous. Germline V gives CDR1 MRHNA, CDR2 SNTAGT. V was cut by 4 bases and J by 1 base, with 7 bases left in between. The CDR3 consists of 14 residues. CDR3 protein: CASSVSGNTGELFF. In nucleotides, the CDR3 is TGTGCCAGCAGTGTTTCGGGGAACACCGGGGAGCTGTTTTTT.

This chain joins TRBV4-1 and TRBJ1-5; D possibly corresponds to TRBD1 (6 bases). The CDR3 totals 15 residues. V was shortened by 2 bases and J by 0 bases, with 8 bases between the two germline ends. Germline V gene data show CDR1 as MGHRA and CDR2 as YSYEKL. As DNA, the CDR3 is TGCGCCAGCAGCCAACGACAGGTTAGCAATCAGCCCCAGCATTTT. The encoded protein is CASSQRQVSNQPQHF.

The chain is built from TRBV7-3 and TRBJ2-1; a weak D match, TRBD1 (8 bases). The CDR3 has 16 amino acids. From germline, CDR1 is SGHTA and CDR2 FQGTGA. Trimming cost V 1 base and J 8 bases, with 18 bases left between them. The CDR3 region is CASSLSPTGGVYEQFF. CDR3 bases: TGTGCCAGCAGCTTAAGTCCCACAGGGGGGGTGTATGAGCAGTTCTTC.

CDR3 protein: CATGTSGYNEQFF. DNA of the CDR3: TGTGCTACCGGGACTAGCGGGTACAATGAGCAGTTCTTC. The chain carries TRBV6-6 and TRBJ2-1; 12 nucleotides match TRBD2. Germline V lookup: CDR1 MNHNY, CDR2 SVGAGI (reference sequence). This CDR3 has 13 amino acids.

V and J are TRBV28 and TRBJ2-7, with TRBD1 identical over 7 bases. Germline-derived CDR1 and CDR2 are MDHEN and SYDVKM. This CDR3 has 14 amino acids. The ends lost 6 bases at V and 5 bases at J; junction bases unmatched: 10. The CDR3 protein is CASSLDRVRDEQYF. In DNA form, the CDR3 reads TGTGCCAGCAGCCTCGACAGGGTTCGAGACGAGCAGTACTTC.

J is TRBJ2-2 and V is TRBV19; TRBD1 might be the D (5 bases). Germline V gene lookup returns CDR1 LNHDA and CDR2 SQIVND (reference sequence). CDR3 size: 18 residues. V was pared by 2 bases and J by 0 bases, with 16 bases between. CDR3 amino acids: CASSIRDSSYSNTGELFF. CDR3 sequence (DNA): TGTGCCAGTAGTATACGAGACAGCTCCTATTCGAACACCGGGGAGCTGTTTTTT.

This chain links TRBV5-1 with TRBJ1-4; 7 nucleotides align to TRBD1. V lost 3 bases, J lost 6 bases, and 5 bases stayed unmatched. CDR3 length equals 14 residues. CDR1 and CDR2 (germline): SGHRS, YFSETQ. This CDR3 reads CASSSGQWDEKLFF. The CDR3 bases are TGCGCCAGCAGCTCGGGACAGTGGGATGAAAAACTGTTTTTT.

The rearrangement links TRBV30 to TRBJ1-1; D is unclear. Germline CDR1 reads GTSNPN; CDR2 reads SVGIG (reference sequence). The V gene lost 5 bases and the J gene lost 0 bases, with 10 bases spanning the gap. The CDR3 contains 13 residues. CDR3 in DNA: TGTGCCTGGGTCCTCCACATGAACACTGAAGCTTTCTTT. Translation gives CAWVLHMNTEAFF.

For the CDR3, the DNA is TGCAGCGTTGAACCAGGCAGGTCCCATGGAAATGAGCAGTTCTTC. Its protein is CSVEPGRSHGNEQFF. The chain carries TRBV29-1 and TRBJ2-1; D gene ambiguous. Germline values: CDR1 SQVTM, CDR2 ANQGSEA. V lost 2 bases and J 7 bases, leaving 18 bases between the germline ends. The CDR3 runs 15 residues.

This chain joins TRBV21-1 and TRBJ1-1; the D call of TRBD1 is as the table states it, not checked on the DNA. TRBV21-1 is termed a pseudogene. CDR3 length: 16 amino acids. CDR3 coding DNA: TGTGCCAGCAGCAAACTGACAGGGGCTCGATCCACTGAAGCTTTCTTT. Amino acid sequence: CASSKLTGARSTEAFF.

The chain carries TRBV11-2 and TRBJ2-7; 10 bases are shared with TRBD1. The CDR3 sequence is 15 residues long. The V segment lost 4 bases and the J segment 2 bases; nucleotides outside the gene matches: 5. The germline V gene encodes CDR1 SGHAT and CDR2 FQNNGV. The CDR3 sequence is CASSSGQGVTYEQYF. As DNA, the CDR3 is TGTGCCAGCAGCTCAGGACAGGGGGTAACCTACGAGCAGTACTTC.

The chain is built from TRBV19 and TRBJ2-1, with 8 nucleotides matching TRBD1. Germline values: CDR1 LNHDA, CDR2 SQIVND (reference sequence). With 6 bases clipped from V and 4 bases from J, the junction kept 5 bases outside the gene matches. The CDR3 is 14 residues long. The CDR3 sequence: CASSSGTGYNEQFF. The DNA of the CDR3 is TGTGCCAGTAGCTCCGGGACAGGTTACAATGAGCAGTTCTTC.

CDR3 sequence (DNA): TGTGCCACCTCAGGGGTACAAGAGACCCAGTACTTC. Its protein product is CATSGVQETQYF. The chain joins TRBV28 to TRBJ2-5; perhaps TRBD1 as D (6 bases). Trimming took off 10 bases at V and 2 bases at J, with 11 bases between the two ends. The CDR3 is 12 amino acids. Germline-derived CDR1 and CDR2 are MDHEN and SYDVKM.

The chain couples TRBV30 to TRBJ2-3; TRBD2 agrees at 7 bases. There are 15 residues in the CDR3. CDR1 is GTSNPN and CDR2 is SVGIG in the germline V gene (reference sequence). Germline trimming cut 0 bases from V and 4 bases from J; bases unmatched to any gene: 7. This CDR3 is CAWSVKAGASDTQYF. In DNA form, the CDR3 reads TGTGCCTGGAGTGTTAAGGCGGGAGCCTCAGATACGCAGTATTTT.

The J gene is TRBJ1-2, the V gene TRBV10-1, with D possibly being TRBD1 (6 bases). From germline, CDR1 is WNHNN and CDR2 SYGVQD (reference sequence). The length of the CDR3 is 14 residues. V dropped 2 bases and J dropped 8 bases, with 15 bases sitting between them. The CDR3 reads CASSETGTPRGYTF. DNA for the CDR3: TGCGCCAGCAGTGAGACGGGGACACCTAGGGGCTACACCTTC.

The chain has TRBV21-1 and TRBJ2-1; the D call in the table, TRBD1, was not verified against the DNA. TRBV21-1 is deemed a pseudogene. This CDR3 comprises 14 residues. The CDR3 sequence: CASSPGDRSLEQFF. As DNA, the CDR3 is TGTGCCAGCAGCCCGGGGGACAGAAGCCTTGAGCAGTTCTTC.

The V call is TRBV19, the J call TRBJ2-7, with TRBD2 as a possible D gene (6 bases). Germline V lookup: CDR1 LNHDA, CDR2 SQIVND (reference sequence). The ends were cut back, 3 bases at V and 6 bases at J, with 18 bases in the middle. This CDR3 contains 15 residues. DNA of the CDR3: TGTGCCAGTAGTATCTCCGGGACTCAACTTATCGAGCAGTACTTC. It specifies CASSISGTQLIEQYF.

The chain combines TRBV5-4 with TRBJ1-6; D not certain. V dropped 3 bases and J dropped 7 bases, with 17 bases sitting between them. Germline CDR1 reads SGHNT; CDR2 reads YYREEE (reference sequence). The CDR3 length is 16 residues. The CDR3 sequence is CASSWGGPTGNSPLHF. The CDR3 DNA is TGTGCCAGCAGCTGGGGTGGACCGACGGGGAATTCACCCCTCCACTTT.

The CDR3 loop reads CASSPLWASGEQFF. CDR3 bases: TGTGCCAGCAGTCCCCTCTGGGCTAGCGGTGAGCAGTTCTTC. V is TRBV6-6 and J is TRBJ2-1; 7 nucleotides line up with TRBD2. Germline values: CDR1 MNHNY, CDR2 SVGAGI (reference sequence). V lost 5 bases, J lost 9 bases, and 10 bases stayed unmatched. The CDR3 is 14 amino acids.

This chain uses TRBV2 with TRBJ2-1; 9 bases line up with TRBD1. V lost 4 bases and J lost 4; bases outside the gene matches: 5. CDR3 size: 15 residues. From germline, CDR1 is SNHLY and CDR2 FYNNEI. The CDR3 here is CASSGTGETYNEQFF. The CDR3 bases are TGTGCCAGCAGTGGGACAGGGGAGACTTACAATGAGCAGTTCTTC.